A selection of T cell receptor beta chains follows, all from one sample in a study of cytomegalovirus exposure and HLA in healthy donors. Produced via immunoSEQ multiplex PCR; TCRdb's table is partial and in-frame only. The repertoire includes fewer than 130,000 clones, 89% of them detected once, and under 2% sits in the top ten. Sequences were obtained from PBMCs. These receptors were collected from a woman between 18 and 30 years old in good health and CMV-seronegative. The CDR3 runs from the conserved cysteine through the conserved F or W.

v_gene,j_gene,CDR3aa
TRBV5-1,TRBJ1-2,CASSPVANYGYTF
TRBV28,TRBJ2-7,CASNQLAGVTYYEQYF
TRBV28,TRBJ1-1,CASSQTGYPNTEAFF
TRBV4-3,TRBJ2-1,CASSRKASGGNNEQFF
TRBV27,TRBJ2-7,CASNERENGEQYF
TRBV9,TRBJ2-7,CASTPGIAMKYEQYF
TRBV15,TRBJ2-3,CATSRAAGADTQYF
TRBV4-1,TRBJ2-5,CASSQVRTPGETQYF
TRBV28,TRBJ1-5,CASPPGRLYSNQPQHF
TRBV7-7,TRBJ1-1,CASLKQGAMNTEAFF
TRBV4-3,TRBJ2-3,CASSQDITGQSTDTQYF
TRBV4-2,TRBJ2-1,CASSQVQAGPSDEQFF
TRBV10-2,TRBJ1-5,CASSEVGGNQPQHF
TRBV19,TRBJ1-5,CASSAFLGSNQPQHF
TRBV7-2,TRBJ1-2,CASSRPGTGVGYTF
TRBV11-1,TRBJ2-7,CASSRSSSGIYEQYF
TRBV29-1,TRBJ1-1,CSAGNTEAFF
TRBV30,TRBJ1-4,CAWSATSTNEKLFF
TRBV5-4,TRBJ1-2,CASSSAGDNGYTF
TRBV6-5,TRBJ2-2,CASSRASGYTGELFF
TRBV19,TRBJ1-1,CASNHRGNTEAFF
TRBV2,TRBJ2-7,CASVGLAGGGEQYF
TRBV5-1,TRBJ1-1,CASSLLNSNTEAFF
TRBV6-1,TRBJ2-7,CASSESTAGGYEQYF